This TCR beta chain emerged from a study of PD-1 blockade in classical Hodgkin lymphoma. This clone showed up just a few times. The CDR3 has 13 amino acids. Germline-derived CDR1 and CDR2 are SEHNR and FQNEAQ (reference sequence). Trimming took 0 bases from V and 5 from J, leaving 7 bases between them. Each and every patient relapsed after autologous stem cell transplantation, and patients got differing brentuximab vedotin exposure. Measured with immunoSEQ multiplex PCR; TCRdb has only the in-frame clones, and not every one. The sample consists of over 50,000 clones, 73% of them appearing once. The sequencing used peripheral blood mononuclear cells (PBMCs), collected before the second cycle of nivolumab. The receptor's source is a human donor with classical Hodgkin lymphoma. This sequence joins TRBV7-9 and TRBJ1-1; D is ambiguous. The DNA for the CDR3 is TGTGCCAGCAGCTTAGCAGAGGGTACTGAAGCTTTCTTT. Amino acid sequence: CASSLAEGTEAFF.